This T cell receptor (beta chain) originates from a study of control samples from healthy donors and cancer patients. Repertoires were generated with immunoSEQ multiplex PCR, while TCRdb's copy carries only in-frame clones and drops some. The sample carries 100,000 or so clones, about four fifths recorded once. The V end lost 4 bases, the J end lost 3 bases, and 9 bases lay between the germline ends. The CDR3 sequence is 13 residues long. CDR1 is LNHDA and CDR2 is SQIVND in the germline V gene (reference sequence). This clonotype was obtained from a woman between 50 and 59 years old in good health. Source material: blood. This chain joins TRBV19 and TRBJ1-1; TRBD1 might be the D (5 bases). This chain's CDR3 is CASSTDSDTEAFF. CDR3 nucleotides: TGTGCCAGTAGTACCGACAGCGACACTGAAGCTTTCTTT.